The 32 T cell receptor beta chains below come from one sample, sequenced in a study of CD8+ T cells in alopecia areata. cDNA serving as the sequencing template came from extracted, reverse transcribed RNA. Here immunoSEQ multiplex PCR was the method, and the copy in TCRdb shows in-frame clones only, minus some. In the table there are 100,000 to 150,000 clones, 47% of which are singletons. Sequenced material: NKG2D-low CD8+ T cells sorted from blood. All receptors derive from a human donor with alopecia areata.

The sample holds one count of this clone. The chain has TRBV11-2 and TRBJ2-1, with TRBD1 matching 11 bases. This CDR3 contains 14 residues. V was clipped by 3 bases and J by 8 bases; unmatched bases: 3. Germline CDR1 is SGHAT and CDR2 is FQNNGV. The CDR3 DNA is TGTGCCAGCAGCTTTGGACAGGGGGCCCATGAGCAGTTCTTC. It is translated as CASSFGQGAHEQFF.

This chain uses TRBV27 with TRBJ2-1, with D perhaps TRBD1 or TRBD2 (5 bases each). The ends were cut back, 7 bases at V and 7 bases at J, with 11 bases in the middle. CDR1 is MNHEY, CDR2 SMNVEV, per germline (reference sequence). This CDR3 region has 12 residues. DNA of the CDR3: TGTGCCAGCAAAACAGGCGGGAATGAGCAGTTCTTC. This encodes CASKTGGNEQFF.

The V and J genes are TRBV30 and TRBJ2-7, with no clear D. Trimming removed 0 bases at V and 5 bases at J, with 14 bases between. CDR1 GTSNPN and CDR2 SVGIG come from the germline V gene (reference sequence). This CDR3 has 14 residues. The CDR3 region has the DNA TGTGCCTGGAGTGTAGCCCCGACAACGGACGAGCAGTACTTC. Translated: CAWSVAPTTDEQYF.

In DNA form, the CDR3 reads TGCAGCGTTGAAGCTGGAGACAATGAGCAGTTCTTC. As protein: CSVEAGDNEQFF. The genes are TRBV29-1 and TRBJ2-1; D unresolved. With 1 base removed from V and 5 bases from J, the gap between germline ends came to 6 bases. The CDR3 contains 12 residues. Germline CDR1 reads SQVTM; CDR2 reads ANQGSEA.

The rearrangement links TRBV11-2 to TRBJ2-1; D gene unclear. Trimming left V 4 bases short and J 9 bases short, with 10 bases between. The CDR3 has 12 residues. Germline V CDR1 and CDR2: SGHAT, FQNNGV. CDR3 protein: CASSSSRAEQFF. In nucleotides, the CDR3 is TGTGCCAGCAGCTCATCAAGGGCTGAGCAGTTCTTC.

This clone occurred many times. The rearrangement joins TRBV15 to TRBJ2-6; perhaps TRBD1 as D (5 bases). Trimming removed 4 bases from V and 0 bases from J, with 10 bases in between. Germline assignment: CDR1 LNHNV and CDR2 YYDKDF (reference sequence). The CDR3 has 16 residues. The CDR3 coding sequence is TGTGCCACCAGCACTCAGGGTGGCTCTGGGGCCAACGTCCTGACTTTC. Translation: CATSTQGGSGANVLTF.

The chain uses TRBV30 and TRBJ2-1; D unclear. The CDR3 length is 13 residues. CDR1 is GTSNPN, CDR2 SVGIG, per germline (reference sequence). Trimming took off 1 base at V and 5 bases at J, with 9 bases between the two ends. The CDR3 sequence: CAWSGGRDNEQFF. Written as DNA, the CDR3 is TGTGCCTGGAGTGGTGGGCGTGACAATGAGCAGTTCTTC.

The J gene is TRBJ1-1, the V gene TRBV5-1, with D unclear. The V gene's germline CDR1 is SGHRS and CDR2 YFSETQ. This CDR3 comprises 15 residues. V was pared by 0 bases and J by 4 bases, with 13 bases between. DNA for the CDR3: TGCGCCAGCAGCTTGGAAGACTATACGGCCACTGAAGCTTTCTTT. Translating gives CASSLEDYTATEAFF. The whole variable domain, filled in from reference TRBV5-1 and TRBJ1-1, reads KAGVTQTPRYLIKTRGQQVTLSCSPISGHRSVSWYQQTPGQGLQFLFEYFSETQRNKGNFPGRFSGRQFSNSRSEMNVSTLELGDSALYLCASSLEDYTATEAFFGQGTRLTVV.

The chain has TRBV7-2 and TRBJ2-1; D might be TRBD2 (6 bases). CDR1 and CDR2 (germline): SGHTA, FQGNSA. V lost 1 base and J lost 8, with 21 bases in between. The CDR3 is 17 amino acids. Here the CDR3 reads CASSLGSGLPMDDEQFF. As DNA, the CDR3 is TGTGCCAGCAGCTTAGGATCGGGACTCCCAATGGATGATGAGCAGTTCTTC.

This clone has only a few counts. V and J are TRBV29-1 and TRBJ1-2, with TRBD1 as a possible D gene (5 bases). The ends were cut back, 4 bases at V and 8 bases at J, with 8 bases in the middle. CDR1 SQVTM and CDR2 ANQGSEA come from the germline V gene. CDR3 length equals 10 residues. This CDR3 is CSVGGNGYTF. DNA for the CDR3: TGCAGCGTTGGGGGGAACGGCTACACCTTC.

This clone was seen only a few times. The rearrangement joins TRBV10-3 to TRBJ2-7; 7 nucleotides align to TRBD1. CDR1 is ENHRY and CDR2 is SYGVKD in the germline V gene. The ends lost 3 bases at V and 2 bases at J; junction bases unmatched: 7. This CDR3 contains 15 residues. CDR3 region: CAISDESGQPYEQYF. The CDR3 DNA reads as TGTGCCATCAGTGATGAATCGGGACAGCCCTACGAGCAGTACTTC.

This clone was counted only a few times. This chain joins TRBV5-1 and TRBJ1-2; D is possibly TRBD1 (6 bases). The CDR3 loop spans 12 amino acids. From germline, CDR1 is SGHRS and CDR2 YFSETQ. V shed 3 bases and J shed 4 bases, with 7 bases lying between them. The CDR3 reads CASSWDTYGYTF. The CDR3 nucleotides read TGCGCCAGCAGCTGGGACACCTATGGCTACACCTTC. The full variable domain, in which reference TRBV5-1 and TRBJ1-2 provide the parts outside the CDR3, is KAGVTQTPRYLIKTRGQQVTLSCSPISGHRSVSWYQQTPGQGLQFLFEYFSETQRNKGNFPGRFSGRQFSNSRSEMNVSTLELGDSALYLCASSWDTYGYTFGSGTRLTVV.

The chain links TRBV5-1 to TRBJ1-2; TRBD1 might be the D (5 bases). The germline V and J ends were trimmed by 7 bases and 4 bases, with 11 bases remaining between them. CDR1 is SGHRS and CDR2 is YFSETQ in the germline V gene. The CDR3 length is 12 residues. CDR3 in amino acids: CASARGIYGYTF. The CDR3 nucleotides are TGCGCCAGCGCGAGGGGAATCTATGGCTACACCTTC.

This chain connects TRBV7-2 to TRBJ2-7; no reliable D call. Trimming stripped 5 bases from V and 6 bases from J, with 8 bases between. Germline V gene sequence: CDR1 SGHTA, CDR2 FQGNSA. The CDR3 has 11 residues. CDR3 region: CASSHSSEQYF. Written as DNA, the CDR3 is TGTGCCAGCAGCCACAGCTCCGAGCAGTACTTC.

This clone was seen a handful of times. This same CDR3 is encoded by further DNA sequences in the sample. This chain connects TRBV29-1 to TRBJ2-7, with no clear D. V was cut by 4 bases and J by 3 bases, with 4 bases left in between. CDR1 is SQVTM and CDR2 is ANQGSEA in the germline V gene. The CDR3 spans 10 residues. This chain's CDR3 is CSVVSYEQYF. CDR3 coding DNA: TGCAGCGTTGTCAGCTACGAGCAGTACTTC.

The V call is TRBV4-2, the J call TRBJ1-1; no clear D gene. The length of the CDR3 is 16 residues. V dropped 0 bases and J dropped 2 bases, with 13 bases sitting between them. From germline, CDR1 is LGHNA and CDR2 YNFKEQ. This chain's CDR3 is CASSQDPRGFNTEAFF. The CDR3 nucleotides read TGTGCCAGCAGCCAAGACCCTCGCGGATTCAACACTGAAGCTTTCTTT.

This clone was seen more than once but under ten times. The chain links TRBV9 to TRBJ2-3; the D call may be TRBD1 or TRBD2 (5 bases each). The CDR3 contains 16 residues. The germline V gene encodes CDR1 SGDLS and CDR2 YYNGEE. Trimming left V 0 bases short and J 1 base short, with 12 bases between. The chain's CDR3 is CASSVEVEGRTDTQYF. For the CDR3, the DNA is TGTGCCAGCAGCGTAGAGGTCGAGGGGCGCACAGATACGCAGTATTTT.

As to this clone: The germline gene is not matched at one end of the junction; a read error may be the cause. The J gene is TRBJ1-2, the V gene TRBV5-6; D unresolved. CDR3 length: 17 amino acids. Germline CDR1 is SGHDT and CDR2 is YYEEEE. The CDR3 sequence: CASSLGGVAGVPYDINF. The DNA of the CDR3 is TGTGCCAGCAGCTTGGGTGGGGTGGCAGGCGTGCCTTACGACATCAACTTC. Using reference TRBV5-6 and TRBJ1-2 for the parts outside the CDR3, the full variable domain is DAGVTQSPTHLIKTRGQQVTLRCSPKSGHDTVSWYQQALGQGPQFIFQYYEEEERQRGNFPDRFSGHQFPNYSSELNVNALLLGDSALYLCASSLGGVAGVPYDINFGSGTRLTVV.

The chain couples TRBV29-1 to TRBJ2-2; 7 bases match TRBD1. Germline lookup yields CDR1 SQVTM and CDR2 ANQGSEA. The trim removed 7 bases at V and 3 bases at J, leaving 5 bases unmatched. CDR3 size: 13 residues. CDR3 sequence reads: CSASGTDTGELFF. The DNA for the CDR3 is TGCAGCGCCTCCGGGACAGACACCGGGGAGCTGTTTTTT.

This clone was detected a few times. This rearrangement joins TRBV30 to TRBJ2-5, with D hard to call. CDR3 length: 13 amino acids. The germline V and J ends were trimmed by 3 bases and 2 bases, with 10 bases remaining between them. CDR1 and CDR2 from the germline V gene are GTSNPN and SVGIG (reference sequence). The CDR3 DNA sequence: TGTGCCTGGAGGAACACGGAGCAAGAGACCCAGTACTTC. This translates into CAWRNTEQETQYF.

This chain joins TRBV2 and TRBJ2-2; 10 bases line up with TRBD2. Per the germline V gene, CDR1 is SNHLY and CDR2 is FYNNEI. This CDR3 is built from 14 residues. Germline trimming cut 10 bases from V and 4 bases from J; bases unmatched to any gene: 6. For the CDR3, the DNA is TGTGCCAACGGATTAGCGGGGGGCACCGGGGAGCTGTTTTTT. It yields the protein CANGLAGGTGELFF.

The CDR3 DNA sequence: TGCAGCGTTGAAGTCGGACGTAGGACTGGCGAGCAGTACTTC. It encodes CSVEVGRRTGEQYF. V usage is TRBV29-1 and J usage is TRBJ2-7; the D gene is possibly TRBD2 (5 bases). Germline V CDR1 and CDR2: SQVTM, ANQGSEA. V lost 1 base to trimming and J lost 6 bases, with 16 bases between them. The CDR3 contains 14 residues.

In its sample, this clone was seen a few times. The rearrangement joins TRBV6-6 to TRBJ1-3, with D hard to call. CDR1 is MNHNY and CDR2 is SVGAGI in the germline V gene (reference sequence). V lost 7 bases and J 0 bases, leaving 13 bases between the germline ends. This CDR3 is built from 15 residues. The CDR3 spells CASTIVSHSGNTIYF. CDR3 coding DNA: TGTGCCAGCACCATAGTCTCACACTCTGGAAACACCATATATTTT.

J is TRBJ2-1 and V is TRBV28, with D tentatively TRBD2 (5 bases). V lost 2 bases, J lost 0 bases, and 8 bases lay in between. The germline gives CDR1 MDHEN, CDR2 SYDVKM. There are 15 residues in the CDR3. In nucleotides, the CDR3 is TGTGCCAGCAGTTTAGTCCGGGACTCCTACAATGAGCAGTTCTTC. It specifies CASSLVRDSYNEQFF.

The chain employs TRBV25-1 and TRBJ2-5; D is tentatively TRBD1 or TRBD2 (5 bases each). The CDR3 sequence is 14 residues long. Germline loops: CDR1 MGHDK, CDR2 SYGVNS. Trimming pared 2 bases from V and 6 bases from J, leaving 13 bases between. The CDR3, as DNA: TGTGCCAGCAGTGAAATGGAGGACACGCAGACCCAGTACTTC. Protein product: CASSEMEDTQTQYF.

This clone was seen only a few times. The chain is built from TRBV30 and TRBJ2-4; D may be TRBD2 (5 bases). This CDR3 spans 15 amino acids. The germline gives CDR1 GTSNPN, CDR2 SVGIG (reference sequence). V was pared by 4 bases and J by 0 bases, with 13 bases between. CDR3: CAWNTAAVAKNIQYF. DNA for the CDR3: TGTGCCTGGAATACTGCAGCGGTAGCCAAAAACATTCAGTACTTC.

V and J are TRBV4-1 and TRBJ2-2, with a possible D match to TRBD1 (5 bases). V was cut by 5 bases and J by 4 bases, with 11 bases left in between. Germline assignment: CDR1 MGHRA and CDR2 YSYEKL. The CDR3 runs 14 residues. CDR3 in amino acids: CASSYRMSTGELFF. CDR3 coding DNA: TGCGCCAGCAGCTACAGGATGTCCACCGGGGAGCTGTTTTTT.

This chain connects TRBV7-9 to TRBJ2-1, with D perhaps given as TRBD1 or TRBD2 (5 bases each). CDR3 length: 13 amino acids. CDR1 and CDR2 from the germline V gene are SEHNR and FQNEAQ (reference sequence). Trimming left V 5 bases short and J 10 bases short, with 15 bases between. In DNA form, the CDR3 reads TGTGCCAGCAGCCCTGGGACGGGCTCGGAGCAGTTCTTC. It codes for CASSPGTGSEQFF.

The chain carries TRBV12-5 and TRBJ1-5, with 11 bases aligning to TRBD1. Germline CDR1 is LGHNT and CDR2 is FRNRAP. The V gene end was trimmed by 4 bases and the J gene end by 6 bases; junction bases not matched to a gene: 5. The CDR3 contains 15 residues. In DNA form, the CDR3 reads TGTGCTAGTGGTTCACAGGACAGGGGGCCTCAGCCCCAGCATTTT. It specifies CASGSQDRGPQPQHF.

This chain links TRBV7-9 with TRBJ2-5, with D perhaps matching TRBD2 (5 bases). The length of the CDR3 is 12 residues. Per the germline V gene, CDR1 is SEHNR and CDR2 is FQNEAQ (reference sequence). Trimming took off 3 bases at V and 11 bases at J, with 13 bases between the two ends. The CDR3 coding sequence is TGTGCCAGCAGCTTGCAGGAGGACCCGCAGTACTTC. It encodes CASSLQEDPQYF.

This clone was found once. The chain links TRBV5-1 to TRBJ2-7; 8 bases are shared with TRBD1. V lost 1 base, J lost 4 bases, and 4 bases stayed unmatched. The V gene's germline CDR1 is SGHRS and CDR2 YFSETQ. This CDR3 has 14 residues. The CDR3 DNA reads TGCGCCAGCAGCTTGAGGACAGGGAGGTACGAGCAGTACTTC. As protein: CASSLRTGRYEQYF.

The chain uses TRBV5-6 and TRBJ2-1; tentative D call: TRBD2 (5 bases). V lost 3 bases, J lost 9 bases, and 16 bases lay in between. CDR1 is SGHDT, CDR2 YYEEEE, per germline. The CDR3 is made up of 14 amino acids. The CDR3 bases are TGTGCCAGCAGCTCGACCCTTACTAGGTCTGAGCAGTTCTTC. It encodes CASSSTLTRSEQFF.